A single sample is the source of the 27 T cell receptor beta chains below, sequenced in a study of CD8+CD57+ T cells in acquired aplastic anemia. The template used for profiling TCR beta VDJ and CDR3 was genomic DNA. TCRdb re-analysed the reads in MiXCR, keeping a single row per CDR3 protein. Of roughly 130,000 distinct CDR3 sequences in the sample, around 46% are singletons; the top ten hold 2% to 3%. The sample taken for sequencing was sorted CD4+, CD8+, or CD8+CD57+ T cells (not recorded which) from PBMCs. These receptors were obtained from a human donor in good health, serving as a control.

This clonotype was observed many times. The chain couples TRBV5-8 to TRBJ2-5; TRBD1 matches 7 bases. V lost 3 bases and J lost 2; bases outside the gene matches: 10. Germline V gene data show CDR1 as SGHTS and CDR2 as YDEGEE. The CDR3 totals 16 residues. CDR3 sequence reads: CASSYGQVARQETQYF. The CDR3 DNA sequence: TGTGCCAGCAGCTACGGACAGGTTGCTAGGCAAGAGACCCAGTACTTC. Full variable domain (rest looked up from reference TRBV5-8 and TRBJ2-5): EAGVTQSPTHLIKTRGQQATLRCSPISGHTSVYWYQQALGLGLQFLLWYDEGEERNRGNFPPRFSGRQFPNYSSELNVNALELEDSALYLCASSYGQVARQETQYFGPGTRLLVL.

The chain combines TRBV7-9 with TRBJ2-7; 8 nucleotides agree with TRBD2. Germline CDR1 is SEHNR and CDR2 is FQNEAQ (reference sequence). The CDR3 sequence is 14 residues long. With 6 bases clipped from V and 3 bases from J, the junction kept 7 bases outside the gene matches. Written as DNA, the CDR3 is TGTGCCAGCAGTCCACTAGCGGTAAACTACGAGCAGTACTTC. The encoded protein is CASSPLAVNYEQYF.

Only a few counts were recorded for this clonotype. This sequence joins TRBV10-3 and TRBJ1-2; D not certain. Germline values: CDR1 ENHRY, CDR2 SYGVKD. With 0 bases removed from V and 7 bases from J, the gap between germline ends came to 15 bases. The CDR3 loop spans 15 amino acids. The CDR3 protein is CAISESDGRGGGYTF. CDR3 nucleotide sequence: TGTGCCATCAGTGAGTCAGACGGACGGGGAGGTGGCTACACCTTC.

Ten or more counts support this clonotype. The V and J genes are TRBV19 and TRBJ2-2; 7 bases are shared with TRBD2. With V trimmed by 8 bases and J by 5 bases, 14 bases remained unmatched. The germline V gene encodes CDR1 LNHDA and CDR2 SQIVND (reference sequence). The CDR3 has 16 residues. This CDR3 reads CASSTREGGVTGELFF. DNA of the CDR3: TGTGCCAGTTCTACTAGGGAGGGCGGTGTGACCGGGGAGCTGTTTTTT. The full variable domain, with the rest looked up from reference TRBV19 and TRBJ2-2, is DGGITQSPKYLFRKEGQNVTLSCEQNLNHDAMYWYRQDPGQGLRLIYYSQIVNDFQKGDIAEGYSVSREKKESFPLTVTSAQKNPTAFYLCASSTREGGVTGELFFGEGSRLTVL.

This clonotype was observed many times. V usage is TRBV4-1 and J usage is TRBJ1-5; D remains ambiguous. Looked up from germline, CDR1 is MGHRA and CDR2 is YSYEKL. V lost 2 bases and J 7 bases, leaving 6 bases between the germline ends. This CDR3 comprises 12 residues. The CDR3 DNA is TGCGCCAGCAGCCAAACGGGGCAGCCCCAGCATTTT. Translation gives CASSQTGQPQHF.

The chain employs TRBV2 and TRBJ2-1, with 7 bases fitting TRBD2. Per germline, CDR1 SNHLY and CDR2 FYNNEI. After removal of 10 bases from V and 5 bases from J, the junction contained 8 bases not matched to a gene. This CDR3 spans 13 amino acids. The CDR3 loop is CATKRDANNEQFF. CDR3 DNA: TGTGCCACCAAGCGGGACGCGAACAATGAGCAGTTCTTC.

V and J are TRBV29-1 and TRBJ1-5; the D is unclear. This CDR3 is built from 14 residues. The germline V gene has CDR1 SQVTM and CDR2 ANQGSEA. The V end was cut by 6 bases, the J end by 3 bases, with 15 bases between. The CDR3 bases are TGCAGCGTAAGCCGCGGTAGAAACAATCAGCCCCAGCATTTT. Its protein product is CSVSRGRNNQPQHF.

For this clonotype: The conserved phenylalanine or tryptophan normally closing the CDR3 is absent here, so this likely arose from a read error. The chain carries TRBV7-9 and TRBJ1-4; D not certain. The CDR3 runs 13 residues. V was trimmed by 0 bases and J by 7 bases, leaving 6 bases between them. From germline, CDR1 is SEHNR and CDR2 FQNEAQ (reference sequence). CDR3 DNA: TGTGCCAGCAGCTTAGCACAGACTGAAAAACTGTTTCTT. This encodes CASSLAQTEKLFL.

This chain uses TRBV25-1 with TRBJ1-2; tentative D call: TRBD1 (5 bases). Looked up from germline, CDR1 is MGHDK and CDR2 is SYGVNS. V was cut by 3 bases and J by 2 bases, with 7 bases left in between. This CDR3 comprises 13 residues. The DNA for the CDR3 is TGTGCCAGCAGTGAGCCAGGGAACTATGGCTACACCTTC. Residues: CASSEPGNYGYTF.

J is TRBJ2-3 and V is TRBV7-9; D might be TRBD2 (6 bases). CDR1 and CDR2 from the germline V gene are SEHNR and FQNEAQ (reference sequence). The CDR3 spans 13 residues. Trimming removed 5 bases at V and 4 bases at J, with 10 bases between. The CDR3 nucleotides read TGTGCCAGCAGCGCCACGGGGGCAGATACGCAGTATTTT. It translates to CASSATGADTQYF. The whole variable domain, remainder taken from reference TRBV7-9 and TRBJ2-3, is DTGVSQNPRHKITKRGQNVTFRCDPISEHNRLYWYRQTLGQGPEFLTYFQNEAQLEKSRLLSDRFSAERPKGSFSTLEIQRTEQGDSAMYLCASSATGADTQYFGPGTRLTVL.

This clonotype was detected many times. J is TRBJ1-1 and V is TRBV7-8; unclear D gene. V was trimmed by 4 bases and J by 5 bases, leaving 14 bases between them. Germline CDR1 and CDR2: SGHVS and FQNEAQ. There are 14 residues in the CDR3. This CDR3 reads CASSSQVGRTEAFF. For the CDR3, the DNA is TGTGCCAGCAGCTCTCAGGTGGGAAGGACTGAAGCTTTCTTT.

The chain employs TRBV19 and TRBJ1-2; a possible D gene is TRBD1 (6 bases). Trimming cost V 3 bases and J 2 bases, with 16 bases left between them. Germline lookup yields CDR1 LNHDA and CDR2 SQIVND (reference sequence). The CDR3 sequence is 16 residues long. DNA of the CDR3: TGTGCCAGTAGTATCGACAGCGGGGGGGCCAACTATGGCTACACCTTC. It encodes CASSIDSGGANYGYTF.

The chain recombines TRBV7-2 with TRBJ2-7, with 7 bases aligning to TRBD1. Germline CDR1 SGHTA, CDR2 FQGNSA. With 5 bases clipped from V and 4 bases from J, the junction kept 8 bases outside the gene matches. The CDR3 loop spans 14 amino acids. CDR3 sequence: CASSSDRADYEQYF. CDR3 nucleotides: TGTGCCAGCAGCAGTGACAGGGCTGATTACGAGCAGTACTTC.

Details on this clonotype: A single base separates this from a much larger clone, so it may be a read error. V and J are TRBV20-1 and TRBJ1-1; possible D gene TRBD1, 5 bases. Germline-derived CDR1 and CDR2 are DFQATT and SNEGSKA (reference sequence). The CDR3 is made up of 13 amino acids. The CDR3 reads CSAHIREYGEALF. CDR3 in DNA: TGCAGTGCACACATCAGGGAGTATGGTGAAGCTCTCTTT.

The V gene is TRBV29-1, the J gene TRBJ1-2; TRBD1 aligns across 11 bases. The length of the CDR3 is 14 residues. Germline CDR1 reads SQVTM; CDR2 reads ANQGSEA. The J segment lost 8 bases and the V segment lost 7 bases, leaving 12 bases of the junction unmatched. The CDR3 DNA is TGCAGCGCCGGAGGCTTGGGACAGGGGGAAGGCTACACCTTC. Encoded protein: CSAGGLGQGEGYTF.

This clonotype was counted ten times or more. This chain links TRBV9 with TRBJ1-3; D is undetermined. This CDR3 is 14 amino acids long. The V end was cut by 4 bases, the J end by 0 bases, with 8 bases between. Germline V gives CDR1 SGDLS, CDR2 YYNGEE. CDR3 in amino acids: CASSPEVSGNTIYF. The CDR3 nucleotides are TGTGCCAGCAGCCCCGAAGTCTCTGGAAACACCATATATTTT.

This clonotype was detected ten times or more. J is TRBJ2-7 and V is TRBV6-5; no clear D. Per the germline V gene, CDR1 is MNHEY and CDR2 is SVGAGI. Deletions cut 4 bases from V and 2 bases from J, with 18 bases between. The CDR3 extends over 16 amino acids. This chain's CDR3 is CASSSIHSSPTYEQYF. The CDR3 DNA is TGTGCCAGCAGTTCAATTCATAGTAGCCCCACCTACGAGCAGTACTTC.

The chain combines TRBV10-3 with TRBJ2-3, with D possibly TRBD1 on 7 matching bases. This CDR3 has 11 amino acids. In germline, CDR1 is ENHRY, CDR2 SYGVKD. Deletions cut 10 bases from V and 5 bases from J, with 10 bases between. The CDR3 region is CATGGGDTQYF. For the CDR3, the DNA is TGTGCCACAGGGGGAGGAGATACGCAGTATTTT.

This clonotype was seen at least ten times. The chain couples TRBV6-1 to TRBJ1-5; 7 bases map to TRBD1. Germline V lookup: CDR1 MNHNS, CDR2 SASEGT. Trimming removed 6 bases from V and 4 bases from J; junction bases left unmatched: 9. The CDR3 is 15 amino acids. The CDR3 reads CASSSTGVGNQPQHF. The CDR3 DNA sequence: TGTGCCAGCAGCAGCACAGGGGTAGGAAATCAGCCCCAGCATTTT.

As regards this clonotype: At one end, the junction sequence differs from germline, possibly due to a read error. V and J are TRBV14 and TRBJ1-6, with a weak D call TRBD1 (5 bases). Germline V gives CDR1 SGHDN, CDR2 FVKESK. The CDR3 covers 13 residues. The CDR3, as DNA: TGTGCCAGCATCCAATACGGCCAGGGACCCCTCCACTTT. This encodes CASIQYGQGPLHF.

This clonotype was counted ten times or more. The gene calls are TRBV12-3 or TRBV12-4 and TRBJ1-1; D gene uncertain. Trimming cost V 5 bases and J 0 bases, with 19 bases left between them. The CDR3 runs 17 residues. CDR3 coding DNA: TGTGCCAGCAGTCCACTACCCCTGTTAAACCTGAACACTGAAGCTTTCTTT. Encoded protein: CASSPLPLLNLNTEAFF.

A note on this clonotype: The junction does not match germline at one end; this may be a read error. This chain links TRBV25-1 with TRBJ1-4; possibly TRBD1 for D (6 bases). The CDR3 spans 17 residues. Germline V gene data show CDR1 as MGHDK and CDR2 as SYGVNS. The CDR3 reads CTSSEGGGGAANEKLFF. In DNA form, the CDR3 reads TGTACCAGCAGTGAAGGAGGAGGGGGGGCCGCTAATGAGAAACTGTTTTTT. Using reference TRBV25-1 and TRBJ1-4 for the parts outside the CDR3, the full variable domain is EADIYQTPRYLVIGTGKKITLECSQTMGHDKMYWYQQDPGMELHLIHYSYGVNSTEKGDLSSESTVSRIRTEHFPLTLESARPSHTSQYLCTSSEGGGGAANEKLFFGSGTQLSVL.

Ten or more counts support this clonotype. The chain employs TRBV7-2 and TRBJ2-7, with D perhaps assigned TRBD1 or TRBD2 (6 bases each). In germline, CDR1 is SGHTA, CDR2 FQGNSA. Deletions cut 5 bases from V and 6 bases from J, with 11 bases between. The CDR3 totals 12 residues. Here the CDR3 reads CASSPEGVEQYF. CDR3 coding DNA: TGTGCCAGCAGCCCGGAGGGGGTCGAGCAGTACTTC.

This clonotype was recorded at least ten times. The chain has TRBV20-1 and TRBJ2-5, with a weak D call TRBD2 (5 bases). V was shortened by 3 bases and J by 2 bases, with 7 bases between the two germline ends. The germline V gene encodes CDR1 DFQATT and CDR2 SNEGSKA (reference sequence). This CDR3 region has 12 residues. CDR3 nucleotides: TGCAGTGCTAGTGGGGAGCAAGAGACCCAGTACTTC. This encodes CSASGEQETQYF.

The chain couples TRBV2 to TRBJ1-4, with D hard to call. The CDR3 length is 14 residues. V lost 6 bases, J lost 0 bases, and 8 bases lay in between. Germline V CDR1 and CDR2: SNHLY, FYNNEI. The CDR3, as DNA: TGTGCCAGCAGACGGGAGACAACTAATGAAAAACTGTTTTTT. The encoded protein is CASRRETTNEKLFF. Looking up the rest from reference TRBV2 and TRBJ1-4 gives the full variable domain: EPEVTQTPSHQVTQMGQEVILRCVPISNHLYFYWYRQILGQKVEFLVSFYNNEISEKSEIFDDQFSVERPDGSNFTLKIRSTKLEDSAMYFCASRRETTNEKLFFGSGTQLSVL.

This clonotype appeared many times. The V gene is TRBV20-1, the J gene TRBJ2-5; a weak D match, TRBD2 (6 bases). Per germline, CDR1 DFQATT and CDR2 SNEGSKA (reference sequence). The CDR3 runs 14 residues. Between the trimmed V and J ends, which lost 3 bases and 5 bases, there was a span of 16 bases. The CDR3 DNA reads TGCAGTGCTAGGGCCCCCACAGGAGGGGAGACCCAGTACTTC. Translating it yields CSARAPTGGETQYF.

This clonotype was recorded once. The J gene is TRBJ1-6, the V gene TRBV10-3; TRBD1 agrees at 9 bases. The CDR3 sequence is 15 residues long. Germline V gene sequence: CDR1 ENHRY, CDR2 SYGVKD. Trimming removed 6 bases from V and 6 bases from J; junction bases left unmatched: 6. The CDR3 sequence is CAIRTQGQGNSPLHF. The CDR3, as DNA: TGTGCCATCAGGACCCAGGGACAGGGTAATTCACCCCTCCACTTT.